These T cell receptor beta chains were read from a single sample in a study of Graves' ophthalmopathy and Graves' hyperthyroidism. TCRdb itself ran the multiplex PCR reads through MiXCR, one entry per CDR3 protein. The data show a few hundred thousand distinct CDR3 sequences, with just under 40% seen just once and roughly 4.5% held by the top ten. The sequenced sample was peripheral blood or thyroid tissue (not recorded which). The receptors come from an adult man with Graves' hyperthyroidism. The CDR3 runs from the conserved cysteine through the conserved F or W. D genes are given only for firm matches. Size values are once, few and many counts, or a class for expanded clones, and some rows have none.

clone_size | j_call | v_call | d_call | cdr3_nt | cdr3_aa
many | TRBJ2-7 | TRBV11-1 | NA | TGTGCCAGCAGCCTACGACAGCAACCTTACGAGCAGTACTTC | CASSLRQQPYEQYF
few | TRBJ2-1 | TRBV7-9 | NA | TGTGCCAGCAGCTTAGCGCCAGGGGCCAATGAGCAGTTCTTC | CASSLAPGANEQFF
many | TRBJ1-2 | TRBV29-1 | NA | TGCAGCGTTGAAGGGGAAACACTCTATGGCTACACCTTC | CSVEGETLYGYTF
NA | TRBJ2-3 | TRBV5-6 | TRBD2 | TGTGCCAGCAGCCATAAGCGGGATAGCACAGATACGCAGTATTTT | CASSHKRDSTDTQYF
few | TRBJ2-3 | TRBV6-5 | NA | TGTGCCAGCAGTTACACTGGGACAAGCACAGATACGCAGTATTTT | CASSYTGTSTDTQYF
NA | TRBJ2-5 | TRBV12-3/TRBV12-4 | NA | TGTGCCAGCAGTTTAGCGTCCAGGCCCCAAGAGACCCAGTACTTC | CASSLASRPQETQYF
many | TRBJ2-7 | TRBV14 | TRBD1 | TGTGCCAGCAGCCAAGACGGGACAGTCTTCTCCTACGAGCAGTACTTC | CASSQDGTVFSYEQYF
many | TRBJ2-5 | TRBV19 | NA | TGTGCCACCCGGGATGGTTTAGAGACCCAGTACTTC | CATRDGLETQYF
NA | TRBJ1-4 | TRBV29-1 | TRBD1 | TGCAGCGTATTCGGGACAGCTAATGAAAAACTGTTTTTT | CSVFGTANEKLFF
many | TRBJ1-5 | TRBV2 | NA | TGTGCCAGCAGTTTGCCTCCGGGGCTCGGTTATCAGCCCCAGCATTTT | CASSLPPGLGYQPQHF
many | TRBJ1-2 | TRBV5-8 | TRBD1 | TGTGCCAGCAGCTTACAGGGGTTCAATGGCTACACCTTC | CASSLQGFNGYTF
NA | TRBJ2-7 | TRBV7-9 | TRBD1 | TGTGCCAGCAGCTTGACAGGGGTGCCGCCAGATACGCAGTACTTC | CASSLTGVPPDTQYF
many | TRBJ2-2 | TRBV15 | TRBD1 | TGTGCCACCAGCGCTACTAGGACAGGGGCCGGGGAGCTGTTTTTT | CATSATRTGAGELFF
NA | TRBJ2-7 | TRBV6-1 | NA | TGTGCCGCCGGGACATCCTACGAGCAGTACTTC | CAAGTSYEQYF
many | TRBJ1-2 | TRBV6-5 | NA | TGTGCCAGCAGAAGGGGATACTTATATGGCTACACCTTC | CASRRGYLYGYTF
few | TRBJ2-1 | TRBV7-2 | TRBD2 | TGTGCCAGCAGCTTAGCGCGCGCTAGCGGGAGGGCCAATGAGCAGTTCTTC | CASSLARASGRANEQFF
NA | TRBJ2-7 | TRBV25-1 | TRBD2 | TGTGCCAGCAGTGGAAAAGAGCGGGAGGGCCACCGGGACGAGCAGTACTTC | CASSGKEREGHRDEQYF
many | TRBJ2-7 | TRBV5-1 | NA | TGCGCCAGCAGCTTGGGTGCGGGTCAGCGGAGCTCCTACGAGCAGTACTTC | CASSLGAGQRSSYEQYF
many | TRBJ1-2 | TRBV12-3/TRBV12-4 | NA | TGTGCCAGCAGTTTAGCGCAGGTTGGCTACACCTTC | CASSLAQVGYTF
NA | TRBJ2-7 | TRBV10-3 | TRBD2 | TGTGCTATCAGGGACCTATCCGGGACTAGCGGGAGGGCCTACTACGAGCAGTACTTC | CAIRDLSGTSGRAYYEQYF
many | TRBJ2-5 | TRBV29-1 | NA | TGCAGCGTTGAGTTCTTTCGGTACCAAGAGACCCAGTACTTC | CSVEFFRYQETQYF
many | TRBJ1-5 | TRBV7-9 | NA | TGTGCCAGCAGCCGGGACACTCAGCCCCAGCATTTT | CASSRDTQPQHF
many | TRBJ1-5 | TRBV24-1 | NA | TGTGCCACCAGTCTGCGGGGGTTTGATCAGCCCCAGCATTTT | CATSLRGFDQPQHF
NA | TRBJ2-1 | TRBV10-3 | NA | TGTGCCGTCAGTGCTAACTACAATGAGCAGTTCTTC | CAVSANYNEQFF
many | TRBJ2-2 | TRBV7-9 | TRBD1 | TGTGCCAGCAGCTCCCGACAGGGGACCGACACCGGGGAGCTGTTTTTT | CASSSRQGTDTGELFF
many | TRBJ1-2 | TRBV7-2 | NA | TGTGCCAGCAGCCCAGAGACAGGCCTCTATGGCTACACCTTC | CASSPETGLYGYTF
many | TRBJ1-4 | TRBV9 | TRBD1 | TGTGCCAGCAGCGTCGGACAGGGGTCCGGTGAAAAACTGTTTTTT | CASSVGQGSGEKLFF
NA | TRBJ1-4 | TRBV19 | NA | TGTACCAGTAGTTTGGGAAGCGGCCTTAATGAAAAACTGTTTTTT | CTSSLGSGLNEKLFF
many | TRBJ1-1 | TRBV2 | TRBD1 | TGTGCCAGCCGGGACAGCTACACTGAAGCTTTCTTT | CASRDSYTEAFF
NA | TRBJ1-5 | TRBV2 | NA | TGTGCCAGCAGTTTAACCCGACAGATTAGCAATCAGCCCCAGCATTTT | CASSLTRQISNQPQHF
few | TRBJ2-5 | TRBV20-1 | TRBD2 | TGCAGTGCTCTACCCCCTAGCGGGGGGCAAAGCAAAGAGACCCAGTACTTC | CSALPPSGGQSKETQYF
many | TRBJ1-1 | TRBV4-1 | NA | TGCGCCAGCAGCCAAGAAGGTACTCCTGGTGAAGCTTTCTTT | CASSQEGTPGEAFF
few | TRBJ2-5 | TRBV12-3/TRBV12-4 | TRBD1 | TGTGCCAGCAGGAACCGGGACAGGAGCCAAGAGACCCAGTACTTC | CASRNRDRSQETQYF
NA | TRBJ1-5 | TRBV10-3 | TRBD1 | TGTGCCATCAGTCATAACAGGGGTCAGCCCCAGCATTTT | CAISHNRGQPQHF
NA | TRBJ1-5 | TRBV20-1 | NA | TGCAGTGCTAGTGATCAGTTTCACCCAAATAGCAATCAGCCCCAGCATTTT | CSASDQFHPNSNQPQHF
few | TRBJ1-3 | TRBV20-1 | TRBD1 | TGCAGTGCTAGACCAAGACAGGGGGATAAGACAGGTCCTGGAAACACCATATATTTT | CSARPRQGDKTGPGNTIYF
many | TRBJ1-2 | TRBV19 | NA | TGTGCCAGTAGGACCGTCGGTGGAAACTATGGCTACACCTTC | CASRTVGGNYGYTF